What follows are 2 T cell receptor beta chains derived from one specimen sequenced in a study of cytomegalovirus exposure and HLA in healthy donors. Researchers ran the PCR with 60 Vbeta and 13 Jbeta primers. Some clones are missing from TCRdb's copy, which holds only in-frame ones; the method was immunoSEQ multiplex PCR. The profile shows about 100,000 clones, around three quarters of them singletons. The material sequenced was PBMCs. These receptors originate from a man aged 25 to 40 in good health and CMV-seronegative.

The rearrangement uses TRBV28 and TRBJ1-5, with D uncertain. Trimming took 3 bases from V and 1 from J, leaving 10 bases between them. Germline V gene lookup returns CDR1 MDHEN and CDR2 SYDVKM. The CDR3 has 15 amino acids. The CDR3 sequence is CASSFLGGSNQPQHF. The CDR3 region has the DNA TGTGCCAGCAGTTTTCTGGGCGGGAGCAATCAGCCCCAGCATTTT.

This clone came up once. The chain couples TRBV7-2 to TRBJ1-4, with TRBD1 identical over 10 bases. The CDR3 sequence is 14 residues long. With V trimmed by 5 bases and J by 11 bases, 8 bases remained unmatched. CDR1 is SGHTA and CDR2 is FQGNSA in the germline V gene. The chain's CDR3 is CASSRYPGQGKLFF. The CDR3 DNA follows: TGTGCCAGCAGCCGTTACCCGGGACAGGGGAAACTGTTTTTT. Combining the CDR3 with reference TRBV7-2 and TRBJ1-4 gives the whole variable domain GAGVSQSPSNKVTEKGKDVELRCDPISGHTALYWYRQSLGQGLEFLIYFQGNSAPDKSGLPSDRFSAERTGGSVSTLTIQRTQQEDSAVYLCASSRYPGQGKLFFGSGTQLSVL.